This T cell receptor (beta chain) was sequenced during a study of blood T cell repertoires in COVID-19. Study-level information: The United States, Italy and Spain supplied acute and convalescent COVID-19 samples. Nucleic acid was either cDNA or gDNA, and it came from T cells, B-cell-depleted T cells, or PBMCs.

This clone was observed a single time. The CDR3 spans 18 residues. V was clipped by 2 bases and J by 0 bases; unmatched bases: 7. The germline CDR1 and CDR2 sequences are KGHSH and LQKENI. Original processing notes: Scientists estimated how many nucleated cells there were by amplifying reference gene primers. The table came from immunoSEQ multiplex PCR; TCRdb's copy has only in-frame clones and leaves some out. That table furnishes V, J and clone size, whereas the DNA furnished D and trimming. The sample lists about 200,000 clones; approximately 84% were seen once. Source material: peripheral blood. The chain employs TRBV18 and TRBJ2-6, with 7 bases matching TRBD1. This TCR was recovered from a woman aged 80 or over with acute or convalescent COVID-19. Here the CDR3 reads CASSPEGQYFSGANVLTF. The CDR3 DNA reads TGTGCCAGCTCACCAGAGGGACAGTACTTCTCTGGGGCCAACGTCCTGACTTTC.